The rows below give T cell receptor beta chains drawn from one sample of a study of blood T cell repertoires in COVID-19. The assay was immunoSEQ multiplex PCR, and TCRdb's table has in-frame clones only and misses some. The sample lists about 170,000 clones, about 80% occurring once. Sequencing was done on a sample of peripheral blood. The receptors derive from a woman over 75 with acute or convalescent COVID-19. Each CDR3 is given with its conserved first and last residue. The D gene is left open where the match is weak. The listing skips clone size in some rows; elsewhere it reads once, few, many or a size class.

J gene	V gene	D gene	clone size	CDR3 DNA	CDR3 protein
TRBJ2-7	TRBV7-2	-	few	TGTGCCAGCAGCCGAGGACAGTACGAGCAGTACTTC	CASSRGQYEQYF
TRBJ1-3	TRBV10-3	-	-	TGTGCCATCAGTGGGGGCAGCTCTGGAAACACCATATATTTT	CAISGGSSGNTIYF
TRBJ1-1	TRBV6-4	TRBD1	few	TGTGCCAGCAGTAGGCAGGGGGCCCCCATGAACACTGAAGCTTTCTTT	CASSRQGAPMNTEAFF
TRBJ2-2	TRBV18	-	-	TGTGCCAGCTCACCGAGGACAGAGGCCGGGGAGCTGTTTTTT	CASSPRTEAGELFF
TRBJ1-6	TRBV20-1	-	-	TGCAGTGCTAGTATCCGGGGTCCAAATTCACCCCTCCACTTT	CSASIRGPNSPLHF
TRBJ1-2	TRBV7-8	-	-	TGTGCCAGCAGCCCACCGGAGGGCTCCTTTATATATGGCTACACCTTC	CASSPPEGSFIYGYTF
TRBJ2-5	TRBV9	TRBD2	-	TGTGCCAGCAGCCCGCGCCCGGGGGGGGGAGAGACCCAGTACTTC	CASSPRPGGGETQYF
TRBJ1-3	TRBV5-1	TRBD1	-	TGCGCCAGCGGGGCGCAGGGGGGAGAAAACACCATATATTTT	CASGAQGGENTIYF
TRBJ1-2	TRBV19	TRBD1	-	TGTGCCGCAGCACCGACGGGGACAGGGGTCTATGGCTACACCTTC	CAAAPTGTGVYGYTF
TRBJ1-3	TRBV21-1	-	few	TGTGCCAGCAGCTTACGGACGCGGGCTGGGTCGTACACCATATATTTT	CASSLRTRAGSYTIYF
TRBJ2-5	TRBV6-5	-	-	TGTGCCAGCAGTTCCCGAGGCCTCGAGGAGACCCAGTACTTC	CASSSRGLEETQYF
TRBJ2-1	TRBV11-2	TRBD2	few	TGTGCCAGCAGCATGGAGCGGGAGAGCAATGAGCAGTTCTTC	CASSMERESNEQFF
TRBJ1-4	TRBV11-2	TRBD1	-	TGTGCCAGCAGCCGCGGACAGGTCTATAATGAAAAACTGTTTTTT	CASSRGQVYNEKLFF
TRBJ1-2	TRBV7-2	-	-	TGTGCCAGCAGCTTCCGGGGTCCCGGGGACTATGGCTACACCTTC	CASSFRGPGDYGYTF
TRBJ2-1	TRBV6-1	TRBD2	-	TGTGCCAGCAGTGACACGGGACTAGCCAATGAGCAGTTCTTC	CASSDTGLANEQFF
TRBJ2-7	TRBV11-2	TRBD2	-	TGTGCCAGCAGCTTAGAGGGCGGGGGGACCTACGAGCAGTACTTC	CASSLEGGGTYEQYF
TRBJ1-1	TRBV5-6	TRBD1	medium-sized	TGTGCCAGCAGCCCTTCGACAGGGACTGAAGCTTTCTTT	CASSPSTGTEAFF
TRBJ1-5	TRBV6-6	TRBD1	-	TGTGCCAGCAGTCCTGACAGGGGCTGGCAGCCCCAGCATTTT	CASSPDRGWQPQHF
TRBJ2-6	TRBV5-1	-	-	TGCGCCAGCAGCTTGCAGGGGATTAAGACTGGGGCCAACGTCCTGACTTTC	CASSLQGIKTGANVLTF
TRBJ2-3	TRBV20-1	-	-	TGCAGCTTCGTTAGCACAGATACGCAGTATTTT	CSFVSTDTQYF
TRBJ2-1	TRBV18	TRBD2	-	TGTGCCAGCTCACCATCCGGGACGGGAGGAGATGAGCAGTTCTTC	CASSPSGTGGDEQFF
TRBJ1-1	TRBV5-1	TRBD1	once	TGCGCCAGCAGCTTGGGTGCAGGGGGGACTGAAGCTTTCTTT	CASSLGAGGTEAFF
TRBJ2-5	TRBV12-3/TRBV12-4	-	-	TGTGCCAGCAGTTTGGCGGGTACAGAGACCCAGTACTTC	CASSLAGTETQYF
TRBJ1-6	TRBV2	-	few	TGTGCCAGCAGTGAAGCAGGAGGATCCTATAATTCACCCCTCCACTTT	CASSEAGGSYNSPLHF
TRBJ1-1	TRBV5-4	-	-	TGTGCCAGCAGCTTGGTCCAGGGGCGAGCTTTCTTT	CASSLVQGRAFF
TRBJ2-5	TRBV5-1	-	-	TGCGCCAGCAGCTCCAACAACCAAGAGACCCAGTACTTC	CASSSNNQETQYF
TRBJ2-5	TRBV27	TRBD1	-	TGTGCCAGCAGACCAACTGACAGGGGGCGCGAGACCCAGTACTTC	CASRPTDRGRETQYF
TRBJ1-1	TRBV12-3/TRBV12-4	TRBD1	-	TGTGCCAGCAGTTTGGGACAGGGGGCGGAAGCTTTCTTT	CASSLGQGAEAFF
TRBJ2-1	TRBV11-2	TRBD2	-	TGTGCCAGCAGCTTAGTTTTCGGCGGGAGTAGGAATGAGCAGTTCTTC	CASSLVFGGSRNEQFF
TRBJ2-1	TRBV4-3	TRBD2	-	TGCGCCAGCAGCCGCCTACTAGCGGGAGTGAATGAGCAGTTCTTC	CASSRLLAGVNEQFF
TRBJ2-3	TRBV6-6	-	-	TGTGCCAGCGGGCTCAGGGCAGATACGCAGTATTTT	CASGLRADTQYF